The following is a T cell receptor (beta chain) sequence with its context. Antigen unknown. TCRdb's copy holds only in-frame clones and misses some; the assay was immunoSEQ multiplex PCR. Of about 15,000 clones listed, less than 80% are singletons. Every one of the patients relapsed after autologous stem cell transplantation (brentuximab vedotin exposure was variable). Relapsed/refractory classical Hodgkin lymphoma patients had complete, partial or progressive responses. The data are from a study of PD-1 blockade in classical Hodgkin lymphoma. Background on the study: Patients received nivolumab 3 mg/kg intravenously every 2 weeks. The study's findings and limits: Underlying causes for the observed repertoire differences were not defined, possibly disease activity or prior therapy. Lower baseline TCR diversity marked trial partial responders and progressors.

The V segment lost 4 bases and the J segment 8 bases; nucleotides outside the gene matches: 5. Germline assignment: CDR1 MNHNS and CDR2 SASEGT. The length of the CDR3 is 14 residues. The sample in question was peripheral blood mononuclear cells (PBMCs), obtained at baseline. The V and J genes are TRBV6-1 and TRBJ2-1; 10 positions agree with TRBD2. This clonotype was sampled from a human donor with classical Hodgkin lymphoma. CDR3 sequence reads: CASSVLAGRHEQFF. The DNA for the CDR3 is TGTGCCAGCAGTGTACTAGCGGGAAGGCATGAGCAGTTCTTC.